The rows below give T cell receptor beta chains drawn from one sample of a study of PD-1 blockade in classical Hodgkin lymphoma. Clones were read by immunoSEQ multiplex PCR, and TCRdb kept only the in-frame ones, dropping some. This sample has about 8,400 clones, with around 80% found just once. Sample: CD8+ T cells from blood, taken before the fourth cycle of nivolumab. The source is a human donor with classical Hodgkin lymphoma. Both conserved end residues are part of each CDR3. Fields, in order: CDR3 DNA, CDR3 protein, V gene, J gene, D gene, clone size. The D gene is left open where the match is weak. Only part of the rows carry a size: once, few, many, or a class if the clone is expanded.

cdr3_nt: TGTGCCAGCAGCTTGACCGACAGTCCCTATGGCTACACCTTC
cdr3_aa: CASSLTDSPYGYTF
v_call: TRBV5-5
j_call: TRBJ1-2
d_call: .
clone_size: .

cdr3_nt: TGTGCCAGCAGCTCAATACGGCAGGGGGCTCGCACTGGAAACACCATATATTTT
cdr3_aa: CASSSIRQGARTGNTIYF
v_call: TRBV11-2
j_call: TRBJ1-3
d_call: TRBD1
clone_size: .

cdr3_nt: TGTGCCAGCAGTGAAGGAGGCTACAATGAGCAGTTCTTC
cdr3_aa: CASSEGGYNEQFF
v_call: TRBV25-1
j_call: TRBJ2-1
d_call: .
clone_size: .

cdr3_nt: TGTGCCAGCAGTGCATCCTTTGAGGGGGGTTCGAATGAGCAGTTCTTC
cdr3_aa: CASSASFEGGSNEQFF
v_call: TRBV6-4
j_call: TRBJ2-1
d_call: .
clone_size: .

cdr3_nt: TGTGCCAGCAGCTTAACCAGGGTTTACGAGCAGTACTTC
cdr3_aa: CASSLTRVYEQYF
v_call: TRBV7-6
j_call: TRBJ2-7
d_call: .
clone_size: .

cdr3_nt: TGTGCCAGCAGCTCGGGTGAGCGGTACACAGATACGCAGTATTTT
cdr3_aa: CASSSGERYTDTQYF
v_call: TRBV7-9
j_call: TRBJ2-3
d_call: .
clone_size: .

cdr3_nt: TGTGCCATCAGATCGACAGGGGGCGGGGAGACCCAGTACTTC
cdr3_aa: CAIRSTGGGETQYF
v_call: TRBV10-3
j_call: TRBJ2-5
d_call: TRBD1
clone_size: once

cdr3_nt: TGTGCCAGTCAACCGGGACAGGGGGCTTATGAGCAGTACTTC
cdr3_aa: CASQPGQGAYEQYF
v_call: TRBV19
j_call: TRBJ2-7
d_call: TRBD1
clone_size: .

cdr3_nt: TGTGCCAGCGGGGTCGGGGGCAATCAGCCCCAGCATTTT
cdr3_aa: CASGVGGNQPQHF
v_call: TRBV6-6
j_call: TRBJ1-5
d_call: .
clone_size: .

cdr3_nt: TGCGCCAGCAGTTATGACAAGCCCTACGAGCAGTACTTC
cdr3_aa: CASSYDKPYEQYF
v_call: TRBV10-1
j_call: TRBJ2-7
d_call: .
clone_size: few

cdr3_nt: TGTGCCAGCAGCCCTTGGGGCGGTGCCCTAGATACGCAGTATTTT
cdr3_aa: CASSPWGGALDTQYF
v_call: TRBV7-2
j_call: TRBJ2-3
d_call: .
clone_size: .

cdr3_nt: TGTGCCAGCAGCCAAGTACGTAGCGCTCCAGGGAATGAGCAGTTCTTC
cdr3_aa: CASSQVRSAPGNEQFF
v_call: TRBV4-2
j_call: TRBJ2-1
d_call: .
clone_size: .

cdr3_nt: TGTGCCAGCAGCCCTGGAGAAGGTAATCAGCCCCAGCATTTT
cdr3_aa: CASSPGEGNQPQHF
v_call: TRBV7-9
j_call: TRBJ1-5
d_call: .
clone_size: few

cdr3_nt: TGCGCCAGCAGCTGGGGTTACGGGGATCCAGATACGCAGTATTTT
cdr3_aa: CASSWGYGDPDTQYF
v_call: TRBV5-1
j_call: TRBJ2-3
d_call: .
clone_size: .

cdr3_nt: TGTGCCAGTAGACCCGAGCCCAATAGCAATCAGCCCCAGCATTTT
cdr3_aa: CASRPEPNSNQPQHF
v_call: TRBV19
j_call: TRBJ1-5
d_call: .
clone_size: few

cdr3_nt: TGCGCCAGCAGCCACGGGACTTCTAACTATGGCTACACCTTC
cdr3_aa: CASSHGTSNYGYTF
v_call: TRBV4-1
j_call: TRBJ1-2
d_call: .
clone_size: .

cdr3_nt: TGTGCCAGTTGCCCTCGGGACAGCAGAACACTGTGGGCTTTCTTT
cdr3_aa: CASCPRDSRTLWAFF
v_call: TRBV19
j_call: TRBJ1-1
d_call: TRBD1
clone_size: .

cdr3_nt: TGTGCCAGCAGCTTAGTCGGGCAGTACAATGAGCAGTTCTTC
cdr3_aa: CASSLVGQYNEQFF
v_call: TRBV13
j_call: TRBJ2-1
d_call: .
clone_size: once

cdr3_nt: TGTGCCAGCAGCTTGGCCGGGGAGCTGTTTTTT
cdr3_aa: CASSLAGELFF
v_call: TRBV5-6
j_call: TRBJ2-2
d_call: .
clone_size: .

cdr3_nt: TGTGCCATCAGTGACATCGAACCCCCTAGCAATCAGCCCCAGCATTTT
cdr3_aa: CAISDIEPPSNQPQHF
v_call: TRBV6-1
j_call: TRBJ1-5
d_call: .
clone_size: .

cdr3_nt: TGTGCCAGTAGGGGCAGCGTAGCCCAGCATTTT
cdr3_aa: CASRGSVAQHF
v_call: TRBV19
j_call: TRBJ1-5
d_call: .
clone_size: .

cdr3_nt: TGCGCCAGCAGCCTAGACAGGGGATGGGCCTACGAGCAGTACTTC
cdr3_aa: CASSLDRGWAYEQYF
v_call: TRBV4-1
j_call: TRBJ2-7
d_call: TRBD1
clone_size: .

cdr3_nt: TGTGCCAGCAGTCATGGGACAGGGCCGTACTACGAGCAGTACTTC
cdr3_aa: CASSHGTGPYYEQYF
v_call: TRBV6-5
j_call: TRBJ2-7
d_call: TRBD1
clone_size: few

cdr3_nt: TGTGCCAGTAGTATGAGCGGGGGACCCTACGAGCAGTACTTC
cdr3_aa: CASSMSGGPYEQYF
v_call: TRBV19
j_call: TRBJ2-7
d_call: TRBD2
clone_size: once

cdr3_nt: TGTGCCAGCAGCCACCTTGGGGTCCACGAGCAGTACTTC
cdr3_aa: CASSHLGVHEQYF
v_call: TRBV14
j_call: TRBJ2-7
d_call: .
clone_size: .

cdr3_nt: TGTGCCAGCAGTGCCGGGACAGCATCGCGAGAGACCCAGTACTTC
cdr3_aa: CASSAGTASRETQYF
v_call: TRBV2
j_call: TRBJ2-5
d_call: TRBD1
clone_size: .

cdr3_nt: TGCAGCGTTCAGGCACAGGGGAACACCGGGGAGCTGTTTTTT
cdr3_aa: CSVQAQGNTGELFF
v_call: TRBV29-1
j_call: TRBJ2-2
d_call: .
clone_size: .

cdr3_nt: TGTGCCAGCAGCGTAGAGGGTAGCGGGGGGGCCAATGAGCAGTTCTTC
cdr3_aa: CASSVEGSGGANEQFF
v_call: TRBV9
j_call: TRBJ2-1
d_call: TRBD2
clone_size: .

cdr3_nt: TGTGCCAGCAGCTTGGGCCACGGGGTACAGGGCCAGTACTTC
cdr3_aa: CASSLGHGVQGQYF
v_call: TRBV5-6
j_call: TRBJ2-5
d_call: .
clone_size: .

cdr3_nt: TGTGCCAGCAGCTCAAGCCCAGTAGGCGGAATCTATGGCTACACCTTC
cdr3_aa: CASSSSPVGGIYGYTF
v_call: TRBV7-2
j_call: TRBJ1-2
d_call: .
clone_size: .

cdr3_nt: TGTGCCAGCAGTTACGGGCCAGAAGATAATTCACCCCTCCACTTT
cdr3_aa: CASSYGPEDNSPLHF
v_call: TRBV6-5
j_call: TRBJ1-6
d_call: .
clone_size: .

cdr3_nt: TGTGCCAGCAGCTTAGGTGGATTTTCCAATGAGCAGTTCTTC
cdr3_aa: CASSLGGFSNEQFF
v_call: TRBV7-2
j_call: TRBJ2-1
d_call: .
clone_size: .

cdr3_nt: TGTGCCAGCAGTTACTCGAGTACTTGGTACCAAGAGACCCAGTACTTC
cdr3_aa: CASSYSSTWYQETQYF
v_call: TRBV6-5
j_call: TRBJ2-5
d_call: .
clone_size: .

cdr3_nt: TGCGCCAGCAGCTTCGAACCAACCTACGAGCAGTACTTC
cdr3_aa: CASSFEPTYEQYF
v_call: TRBV5-1
j_call: TRBJ2-7
d_call: .
clone_size: .

cdr3_nt: TGTGCCAGCAGCTTGTTCGACTTAAACACCGGGGAGCTGTTTTTT
cdr3_aa: CASSLFDLNTGELFF
v_call: TRBV11-2
j_call: TRBJ2-2
d_call: .
clone_size: .

cdr3_nt: TGTGCCAGCAGCCAATCGGCGTACTCGGGCTACAATGAGCAGTTCTTC
cdr3_aa: CASSQSAYSGYNEQFF
v_call: TRBV4-2
j_call: TRBJ2-1
d_call: .
clone_size: once

cdr3_nt: TGTGCCAGCAGTGATCACCGGGACAGAGATCTGATGGATGAAAAACTGTTTTTT
cdr3_aa: CASSDHRDRDLMDEKLFF
v_call: TRBV25-1
j_call: TRBJ1-4
d_call: TRBD1
clone_size: .

cdr3_nt: TGTGCCAGCAGCTTAACAGGGCCCCTCACTGAAGCTTTCTTT
cdr3_aa: CASSLTGPLTEAFF
v_call: TRBV7-9
j_call: TRBJ1-1
d_call: .
clone_size: .

cdr3_nt: TGTGCCAGTACAGGGGGCTACGAGCAGTACTTC
cdr3_aa: CASTGGYEQYF
v_call: TRBV7-9
j_call: TRBJ2-7
d_call: TRBD1
clone_size: .

cdr3_nt: TGTGCCAGCAGATTTCAGGGGGGCGGGCACACTGAAGCTTTCTTT
cdr3_aa: CASRFQGGGHTEAFF
v_call: TRBV28
j_call: TRBJ1-1
d_call: TRBD1
clone_size: once

cdr3_nt: TGCGCCAGCAGCCAACCTGGTTACGAGCAGTACTTC
cdr3_aa: CASSQPGYEQYF
v_call: TRBV4-1
j_call: TRBJ2-7
d_call: .
clone_size: few

cdr3_nt: TGTGCCAGCAGTTTGGATACAGGGGAAGCCGGGGAGCTGTTTTTT
cdr3_aa: CASSLDTGEAGELFF
v_call: TRBV28
j_call: TRBJ2-2
d_call: TRBD1
clone_size: .

cdr3_nt: TGTGCCAGCAGTACCCCGGGCCGCGAGCAGTACTTC
cdr3_aa: CASSTPGREQYF
v_call: TRBV6-5
j_call: TRBJ2-7
d_call: .
clone_size: .

cdr3_nt: TGTGCCATCAACCGCGGAGGGAGAGATGAAAAACTGTTTTTT
cdr3_aa: CAINRGGRDEKLFF
v_call: TRBV10-3
j_call: TRBJ1-4
d_call: .
clone_size: .

cdr3_nt: TGTGCCTGGAGTCCAGGGGGCTGGGGAGGGCACACTGAAGCTTTCTTT
cdr3_aa: CAWSPGGWGGHTEAFF
v_call: TRBV30
j_call: TRBJ1-1
d_call: TRBD1
clone_size: .